These 12 T cell receptor beta chains originate from one sample sequenced in a study of control samples from healthy donors and cancer patients (dated by TCRdb to between 2020 and 2021). Libraries were made using the immunoSEQ multiplex PCR assay. Not all clones reach the TCRdb copy of this immuneACCESS table, which keeps in-frame sequences only. Checked studies attribute under half of the gap to unresolved V genes and leave the rest unexplained. The sample table records about 160,000 clones; 92% of these occur just once. The ten most abundant clones make up roughly 0.7% of the sample. Sequencing was done on a sample of blood. These receptors originate from a woman aged 30 to 39 in good health.

The chain recombines TRBV5-1 with TRBJ1-2; a possible D gene is TRBD1 (5 bases). The CDR3 is 13 amino acids. CDR1 and CDR2 (germline): SGHRS, YFSETQ. The ends were cut back, 2 bases at V and 4 bases at J, with 9 bases in the middle. The CDR3 loop is CASSLRTTYGYTF. Written as DNA, the CDR3 is TGCGCCAGCAGCTTACGGACAACCTATGGCTACACCTTC. Drawing the rest from reference TRBV5-1 and TRBJ1-2, the complete variable domain is KAGVTQTPRYLIKTRGQQVTLSCSPISGHRSVSWYQQTPGQGLQFLFEYFSETQRNKGNFPGRFSGRQFSNSRSEMNVSTLELGDSALYLCASSLRTTYGYTFGSGTRLTVV.

CDR3 DNA: TGTGCCAGCAGCCTGGCGTCCTACGAGCAGTACTTC. Protein sequence: CASSLASYEQYF. The genes are TRBV13 and TRBJ2-7; D gene uncertain. The CDR3 is 12 amino acids. Germline lookup yields CDR1 PRHDT and CDR2 FYEKMQ (reference sequence). The V and J ends lost 5 bases and 1 base respectively, with 6 bases between them.

This rearrangement joins TRBV6-4 to TRBJ2-2; D is unclear. Germline V gene data show CDR1 as MRHNA and CDR2 as SNTAGT. This CDR3 spans 13 amino acids. The V end was cut by 4 bases, the J end by 4 bases, with 7 bases between. The CDR3 protein is CASSAESTGELFF. As DNA, the CDR3 is TGTGCCAGCAGTGCTGAGAGCACCGGGGAGCTGTTTTTT.

The chain links TRBV10-3 to TRBJ2-1; 9 bases align to TRBD1. The CDR3 length is 14 residues. V dropped 8 bases and J dropped 6; count of bases not matched to a gene: 8. CDR1 is ENHRY and CDR2 is SYGVKD in the germline V gene. CDR3 sequence: CAIGRDRATNEQFF. The CDR3 region has the DNA TGTGCCATCGGCCGGGACAGGGCTACCAATGAGCAGTTCTTC.

The V call is TRBV28, the J call TRBJ1-5; D may be TRBD1 (6 bases). CDR3 length equals 15 residues. Germline-derived CDR1 and CDR2 are MDHEN and SYDVKM. Trimming left V 5 bases short and J 5 bases short, with 16 bases between. For the CDR3, the DNA is TGTGCCAGCAGTGCTAACCAGGGGAGGCATCAGCCCCAGCATTTT. It yields the protein CASSANQGRHQPQHF.

The V call is TRBV7-8, the J call TRBJ2-5, with 15 bases aligning to TRBD2. Germline CDR1 reads SGHVS; CDR2 reads FQNEAQ. V trimming: 10 bases; J trimming: 5 bases; junction bases outside the gene matches: 14. This CDR3 comprises 17 residues. CDR3: CAILIGTSGRWRETQYF. The CDR3 nucleotides are TGTGCCATCCTAATAGGGACTAGCGGGAGGTGGAGGGAGACCCAGTACTTC.

J is TRBJ2-2 and V is TRBV5-6; D perhaps matches TRBD1 (5 bases). V was cut by 0 bases and J by 3 bases, with 9 bases left in between. There are 15 residues in the CDR3. Germline-derived CDR1 and CDR2 are SGHDT and YYEEEE. The CDR3 sequence is CASSLGLGDTGELFF. The DNA of the CDR3 is TGTGCCAGCAGCTTGGGGCTAGGGGACACCGGGGAGCTGTTTTTT.

The chain uses TRBV5-1 and TRBJ1-2; possibly TRBD1 for D (6 bases). Germline values: CDR1 SGHRS, CDR2 YFSETQ. V lost 1 base to trimming and J lost 5 bases, with 15 bases between them. The CDR3 spans 15 residues. CDR3 coding DNA: TGCGCCAGCAGCTTGCTCGGACAGTCCTCGTATGGCTACACCTTC. Its translation is CASSLLGQSSYGYTF.

The rearrangement uses TRBV6-5 and TRBJ1-2; weak D call: TRBD1 (6 bases). The ends were cut back, 10 bases at V and 4 bases at J, with 13 bases in the middle. Germline-derived CDR1 and CDR2 are MNHEY and SVGAGI. This CDR3 has 12 residues. The CDR3, as DNA: TGTGCCACCTCCAAGGACAGCTATGGCTACACCTTC. Protein sequence: CATSKDSYGYTF.

The chain links TRBV5-1 to TRBJ2-3, with D tentatively TRBD1 or TRBD2 (5 bases each). V gave up 4 bases and J gave up 5 bases, with 20 bases separating them. Germline values: CDR1 SGHRS, CDR2 YFSETQ. The CDR3 totals 16 residues. The CDR3 bases are TGCGCCAGCAGCCCTAATTGGGGGAAGAGGGAAGATACGCAGTATTTT. It specifies CASSPNWGKREDTQYF.

V usage is TRBV2 and J usage is TRBJ1-5; D not resolved. CDR3 length: 14 amino acids. The ends were cut back, 3 bases at V and 2 bases at J, with 8 bases in the middle. Germline V gene sequence: CDR1 SNHLY, CDR2 FYNNEI. The CDR3 loop is CASSEEVGNQPQHF. The CDR3, as DNA: TGTGCCAGCAGTGAGGAAGTGGGCAATCAGCCCCAGCATTTT.

The table lists this clone with a few counts. This chain connects TRBV5-1 to TRBJ1-3; no firm D call. Trimming took 3 bases from V and 0 from J, leaving 13 bases between them. The CDR3 loop spans 16 amino acids. The germline V gene encodes CDR1 SGHRS and CDR2 YFSETQ. The CDR3 bases are TGCGCCAGCAGCTCCGACGGAGAAGCCTCTGGAAACACCATATATTTT. As protein: CASSSDGEASGNTIYF.